This T cell receptor (beta chain) was observed in a study of T cell responses to AZD1222 COVID-19 vaccine. Germline CDR1 is SGDLS and CDR2 is YYNGEE. V lost 4 bases and J lost 4; bases outside the gene matches: 4. The CDR3 totals 13 residues. Using immunoSEQ multiplex PCR, the repertoire was profiled, and TCRdb retains in-frame clones only, with some absent. Of about 110,000 clones in the sample, approximately 86% were seen once. The receptor was isolated from an adult in good health. The sequenced sample was peripheral blood, obtained on day 0 of MenACWY control vaccination. This chain connects TRBV9 to TRBJ1-1; 7 bases align to TRBD1. The CDR3 region is CASSRQGGTEAFF. The CDR3, as DNA: TGTGCCAGCAGCAGACAGGGCGGCACTGAAGCTTTCTTT.